This TCR beta chain was sequenced for a study of T cell responses to AZD1222 COVID-19 vaccine. The wider study: The analysis combined second doses at about 4 or about 12 weeks.

As concerns this clone: Its antigen is unidentified.

Profiled with immunoSEQ multiplex PCR; TCRdb holds only in-frame clones, not every one. The sample carries roughly 100,000 clones, 89% recorded once. This CDR3 contains 16 residues. Looked up from germline, CDR1 is SEHNR and CDR2 is FQNEAQ (reference sequence). Trimming stripped 4 bases from V and 2 bases from J, with 15 bases between. Study-wide results and caveats: Recipients of AZD1222 seropositive at baseline numbered only 6 or 7.

Sequencing was performed on peripheral blood, taken on day 0 of AZD1222 vaccination. This sequence joins TRBV7-9 and TRBJ1-5; tentatively, D is TRBD1 (5 bases). The receptor's source is an adult in good health. This CDR3 is CASSSTAWGGNQPQHF. As DNA, the CDR3 is TGTGCCAGCAGCTCGACAGCTTGGGGCGGCAATCAGCCCCAGCATTTT. Filled out from reference TRBV7-9 and TRBJ1-5, the complete variable domain reads DTGVSQNPRHKITKRGQNVTFRCDPISEHNRLYWYRQTLGQGPEFLTYFQNEAQLEKSRLLSDRFSAERPKGSFSTLEIQRTEQGDSAMYLCASSSTAWGGNQPQHFGDGTRLSIL.